This T cell receptor beta chain was sequenced for a study of sequential checkpoint blockade in melanoma. Study-level background: Randomization was 1:1 between first-line nivolumab→ipilimumab and ipilimumab→nivolumab. After both sequences, patients received maintenance nivolumab.

The CDR3 has 16 residues. V trimming: 2 bases; J trimming: 2 bases; junction bases outside the gene matches: 6. Germline lookup yields CDR1 SGHTA and CDR2 FQGTGA. TCRdb's table, derived via immunoSEQ multiplex PCR, lists solely in-frame clones and lacks some. The sample lists about 27,000 clones; about 80% were seen once. The treatment is: randomized to nivolumab then ipilimumab (arm A) or the reverse (arm B). No patient had prior DNA-damaging chemotherapy. From thawed PBMCs, live CD3+CD8+ cells negative for CD19 and CD56 were sorted. The origin of this receptor is a human donor with melanoma. This chain connects TRBV7-3 to TRBJ2-3; 8 bases agree with TRBD2. This sample comprised CD8+ T cells sorted from blood (inferred from file names), obtained from a patient given nivolumab and ipilimumab in sequence. CDR3 sequence reads: CASSLGRGAATDTQYF. The CDR3 DNA is TGTGCCAGCAGCTTAGGGCGGGGGGCCGCCACAGATACGCAGTATTTT.